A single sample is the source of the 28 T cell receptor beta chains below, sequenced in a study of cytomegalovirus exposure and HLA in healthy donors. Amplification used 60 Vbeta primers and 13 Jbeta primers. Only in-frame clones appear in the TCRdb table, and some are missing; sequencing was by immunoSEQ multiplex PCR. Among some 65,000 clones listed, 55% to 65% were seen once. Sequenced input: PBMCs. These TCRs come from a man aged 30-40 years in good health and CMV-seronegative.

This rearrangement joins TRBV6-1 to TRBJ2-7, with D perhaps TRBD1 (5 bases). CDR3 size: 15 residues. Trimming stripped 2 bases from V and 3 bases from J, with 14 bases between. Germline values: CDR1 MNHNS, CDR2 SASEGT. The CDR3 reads CASSESPWGHYEQYF. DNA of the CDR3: TGTGCCAGCAGTGAATCCCCTTGGGGCCACTACGAGCAGTACTTC.

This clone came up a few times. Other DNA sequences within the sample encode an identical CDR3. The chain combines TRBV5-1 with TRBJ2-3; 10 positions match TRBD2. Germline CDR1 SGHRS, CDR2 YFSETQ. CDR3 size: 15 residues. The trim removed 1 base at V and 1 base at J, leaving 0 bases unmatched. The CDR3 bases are TGCGCCAGCAGCTTGACTAGCGGGGGCACAGATACGCAGTATTTT. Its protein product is CASSLTSGGTDTQYF.

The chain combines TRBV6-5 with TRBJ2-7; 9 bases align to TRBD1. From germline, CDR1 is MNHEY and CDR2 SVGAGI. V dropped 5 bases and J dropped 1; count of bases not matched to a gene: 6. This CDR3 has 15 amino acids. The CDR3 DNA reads TGTGCCAGCAGTCAATTTGGACAGGGGTCCTACGAGCAGTACTTC. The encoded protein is CASSQFGQGSYEQYF.

The CDR3 is CASSPPGQGNYGYTF. The CDR3 nucleotides are TGTGCCAGCAGCCCACCGGGACAGGGAAACTATGGCTACACCTTC. This chain joins TRBV7-2 and TRBJ1-2; 9 bases match TRBD1. Germline loops: CDR1 SGHTA, CDR2 FQGNSA. The CDR3 has 15 amino acids. Trimming at V came to 5 bases and at J to 2 bases, leaving 6 bases not matched to a gene.

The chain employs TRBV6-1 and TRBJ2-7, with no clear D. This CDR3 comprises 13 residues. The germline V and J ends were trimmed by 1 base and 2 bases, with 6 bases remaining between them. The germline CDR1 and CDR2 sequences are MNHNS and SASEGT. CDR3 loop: CASSEVGPYEQYF. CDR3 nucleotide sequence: TGTGCCAGCAGTGAAGTCGGTCCCTACGAGCAGTACTTC.

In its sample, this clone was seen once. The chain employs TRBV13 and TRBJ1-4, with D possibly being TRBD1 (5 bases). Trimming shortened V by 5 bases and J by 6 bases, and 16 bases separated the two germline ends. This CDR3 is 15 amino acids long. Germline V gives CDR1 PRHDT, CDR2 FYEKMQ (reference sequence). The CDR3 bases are TGTGCCAGCAGCCAACGGGGGGGAGAGGATGAAAAACTGTTTTTT. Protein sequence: CASSQRGGEDEKLFF.

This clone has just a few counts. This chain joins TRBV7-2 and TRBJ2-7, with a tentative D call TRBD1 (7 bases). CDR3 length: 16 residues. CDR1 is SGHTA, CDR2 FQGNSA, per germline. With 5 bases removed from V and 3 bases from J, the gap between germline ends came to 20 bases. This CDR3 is CASSGWRQGLFYEQYF. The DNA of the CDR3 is TGTGCCAGCAGCGGGTGGAGACAGGGACTCTTCTACGAGCAGTACTTC. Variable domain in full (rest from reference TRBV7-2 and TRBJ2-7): GAGVSQSPSNKVTEKGKDVELRCDPISGHTALYWYRQSLGQGLEFLIYFQGNSAPDKSGLPSDRFSAERTGGSVSTLTIQRTQQEDSAVYLCASSGWRQGLFYEQYFGPGTRLTVT.

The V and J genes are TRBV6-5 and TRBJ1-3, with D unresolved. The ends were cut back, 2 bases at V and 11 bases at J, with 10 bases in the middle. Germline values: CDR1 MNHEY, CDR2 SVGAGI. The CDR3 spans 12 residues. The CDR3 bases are TGTGCCAGCAGTTACAGCGGCGGGGCCATATATTTT. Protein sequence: CASSYSGGAIYF.

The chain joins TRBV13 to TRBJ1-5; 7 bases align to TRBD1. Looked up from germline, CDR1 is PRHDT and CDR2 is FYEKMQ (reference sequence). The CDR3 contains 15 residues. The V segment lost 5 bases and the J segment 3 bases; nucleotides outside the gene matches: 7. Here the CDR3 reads CASSPRQGNNQPQHF. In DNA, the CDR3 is TGTGCCAGCAGCCCACGACAGGGTAACAATCAGCCCCAGCATTTT.

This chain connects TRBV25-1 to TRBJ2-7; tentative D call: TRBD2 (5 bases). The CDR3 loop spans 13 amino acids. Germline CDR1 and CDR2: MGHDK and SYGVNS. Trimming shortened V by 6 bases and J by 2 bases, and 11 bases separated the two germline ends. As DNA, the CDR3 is TGTGCCAGCAGAGAGGACGGGACCTACGAGCAGTACTTC. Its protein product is CASREDGTYEQYF.

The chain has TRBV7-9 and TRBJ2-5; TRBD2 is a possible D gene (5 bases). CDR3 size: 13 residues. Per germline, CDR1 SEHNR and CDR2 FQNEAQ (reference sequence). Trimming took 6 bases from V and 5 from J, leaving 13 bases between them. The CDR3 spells CASSPLAQETQYF. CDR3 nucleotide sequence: TGTGCCAGCAGTCCCCTAGCCCAGGAGACCCAGTACTTC.

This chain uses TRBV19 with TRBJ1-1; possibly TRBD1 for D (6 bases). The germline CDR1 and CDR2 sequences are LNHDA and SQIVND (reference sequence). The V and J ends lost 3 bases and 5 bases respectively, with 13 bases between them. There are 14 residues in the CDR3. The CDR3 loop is CASSIRDTGTEAFF. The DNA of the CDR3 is TGTGCCAGTAGTATTCGGGACACGGGGACTGAAGCTTTCTTT.

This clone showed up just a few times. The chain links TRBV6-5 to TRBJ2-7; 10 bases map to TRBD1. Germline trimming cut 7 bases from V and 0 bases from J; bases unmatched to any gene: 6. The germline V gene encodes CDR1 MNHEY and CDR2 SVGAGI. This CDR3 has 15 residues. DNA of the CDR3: TGTGCCAGCACCGAACGACAGGGGGCCTCCTACGAGCAGTACTTC. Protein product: CASTERQGASYEQYF.

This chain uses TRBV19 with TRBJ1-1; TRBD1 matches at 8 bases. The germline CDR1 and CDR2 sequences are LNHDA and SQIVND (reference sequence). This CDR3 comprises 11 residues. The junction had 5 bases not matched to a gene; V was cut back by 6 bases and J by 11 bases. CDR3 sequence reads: CASRQGALAFF. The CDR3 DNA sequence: TGTGCCAGTAGGCAGGGGGCGCTTGCTTTCTTT.

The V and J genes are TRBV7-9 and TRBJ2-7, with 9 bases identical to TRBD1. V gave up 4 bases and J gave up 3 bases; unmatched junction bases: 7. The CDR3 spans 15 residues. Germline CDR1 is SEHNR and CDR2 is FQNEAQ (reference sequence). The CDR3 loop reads CASSSTGTGFYEQYF. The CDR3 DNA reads TGTGCCAGCAGCTCGACCGGGACAGGGTTCTACGAGCAGTACTTC.

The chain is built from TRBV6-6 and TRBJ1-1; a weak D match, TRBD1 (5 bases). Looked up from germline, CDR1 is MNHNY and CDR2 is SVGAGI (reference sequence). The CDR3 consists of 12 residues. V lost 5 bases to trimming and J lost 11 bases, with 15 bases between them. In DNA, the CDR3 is TGTGCCAGCAGTACCAGGGCGGATGTGGCTTTCTTT. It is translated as CASSTRADVAFF.

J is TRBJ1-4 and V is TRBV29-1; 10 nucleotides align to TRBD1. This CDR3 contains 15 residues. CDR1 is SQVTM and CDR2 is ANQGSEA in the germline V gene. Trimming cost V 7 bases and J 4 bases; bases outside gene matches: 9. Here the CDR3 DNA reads TGCAGCGCCACTCCCGGGACAGGGGATAATGAAAAACTGTTTTTT. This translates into CSATPGTGDNEKLFF. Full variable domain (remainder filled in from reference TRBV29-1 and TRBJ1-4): SAVISQKPSRDICQRGTSLTIQCQVDSQVTMMFWYRQQPGQSLTLIATANQGSEATYESGFVIDKFPISRPNLTFSTLTVSNMSPEDSSIYLCSATPGTGDNEKLFFGSGTQLSVL.

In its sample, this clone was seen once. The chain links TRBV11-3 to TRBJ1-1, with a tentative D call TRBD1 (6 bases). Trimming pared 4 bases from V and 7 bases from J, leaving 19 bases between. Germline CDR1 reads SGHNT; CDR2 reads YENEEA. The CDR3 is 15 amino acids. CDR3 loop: CASSSRSGGGGEAFF. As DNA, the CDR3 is TGTGCCAGCAGCTCTCGCTCCGGTGGGGGCGGTGAAGCTTTCTTT.

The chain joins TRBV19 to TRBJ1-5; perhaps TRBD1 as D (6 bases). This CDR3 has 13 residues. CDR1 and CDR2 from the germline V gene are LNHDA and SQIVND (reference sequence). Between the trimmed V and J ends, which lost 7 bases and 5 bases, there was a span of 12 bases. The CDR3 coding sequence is TGTGCCAGTATGACAGGTCGCCATCAGCCCCAGCATTTT. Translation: CASMTGRHQPQHF.

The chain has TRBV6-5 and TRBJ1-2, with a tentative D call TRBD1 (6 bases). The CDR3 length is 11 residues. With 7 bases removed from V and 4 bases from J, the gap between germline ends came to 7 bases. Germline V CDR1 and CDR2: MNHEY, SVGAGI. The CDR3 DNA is TGTGCCAGCACAGGGGCCTATGGCTACACCTTC. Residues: CASTGAYGYTF.

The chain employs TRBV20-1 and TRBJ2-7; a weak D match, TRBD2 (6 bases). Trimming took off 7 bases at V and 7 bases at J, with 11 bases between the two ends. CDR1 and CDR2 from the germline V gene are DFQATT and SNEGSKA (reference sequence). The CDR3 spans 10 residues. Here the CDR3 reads CSVRGGEQYF. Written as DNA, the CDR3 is TGCAGTGTCAGAGGAGGGGAGCAGTACTTC.

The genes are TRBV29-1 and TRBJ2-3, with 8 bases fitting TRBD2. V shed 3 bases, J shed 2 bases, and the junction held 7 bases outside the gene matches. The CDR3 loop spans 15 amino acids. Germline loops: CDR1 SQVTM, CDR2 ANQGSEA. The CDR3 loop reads CSVEETSEDTDTQYF. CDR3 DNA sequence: TGCAGCGTTGAGGAGACTAGCGAAGACACAGATACGCAGTATTTT.

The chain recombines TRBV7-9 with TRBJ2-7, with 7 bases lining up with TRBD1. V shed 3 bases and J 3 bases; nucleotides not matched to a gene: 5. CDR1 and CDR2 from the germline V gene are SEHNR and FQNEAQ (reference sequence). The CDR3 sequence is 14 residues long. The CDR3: CASSFSRDSYEQYF. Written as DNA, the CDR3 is TGTGCCAGCAGCTTTTCCCGGGACAGCTACGAGCAGTACTTC.

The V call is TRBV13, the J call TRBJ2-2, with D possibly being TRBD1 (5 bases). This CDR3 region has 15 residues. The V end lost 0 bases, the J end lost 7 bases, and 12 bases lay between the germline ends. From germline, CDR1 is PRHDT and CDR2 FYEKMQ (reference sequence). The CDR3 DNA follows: TGTGCCAGCAGCTTAGGGCAGGGTTCGAACGGGGAGCTGTTTTTT. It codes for CASSLGQGSNGELFF.

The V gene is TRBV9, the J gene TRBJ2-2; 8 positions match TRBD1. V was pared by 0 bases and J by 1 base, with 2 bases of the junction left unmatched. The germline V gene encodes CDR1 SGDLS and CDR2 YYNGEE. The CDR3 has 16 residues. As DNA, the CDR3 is TGTGCCAGCAGCGTAGACAGGGGGGAGAACACCGGGGAGCTGTTTTTT. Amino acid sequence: CASSVDRGENTGELFF.

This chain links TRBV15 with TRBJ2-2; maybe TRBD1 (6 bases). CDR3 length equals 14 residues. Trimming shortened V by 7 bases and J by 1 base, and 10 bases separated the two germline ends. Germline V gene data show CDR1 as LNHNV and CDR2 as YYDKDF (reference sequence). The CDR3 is CATINRVNTGELFF. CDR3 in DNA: TGTGCCACCATAAACAGGGTGAACACCGGGGAGCTGTTTTTT.

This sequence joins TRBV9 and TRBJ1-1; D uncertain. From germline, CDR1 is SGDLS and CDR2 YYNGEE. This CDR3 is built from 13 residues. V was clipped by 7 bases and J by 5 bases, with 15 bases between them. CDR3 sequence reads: CASLGRSGTEAFF. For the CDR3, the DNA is TGTGCCAGCTTGGGCAGGAGCGGGACTGAAGCTTTCTTT.

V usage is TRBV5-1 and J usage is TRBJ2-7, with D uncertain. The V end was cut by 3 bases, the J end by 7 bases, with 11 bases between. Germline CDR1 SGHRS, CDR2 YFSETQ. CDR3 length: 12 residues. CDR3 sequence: CASSSEALEQYF. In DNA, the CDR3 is TGCGCCAGCAGCTCAGAGGCGTTGGAGCAGTACTTC.